Presented here are 27 T cell receptor beta chains from one specimen sequenced in a study of blood T cells in healthy people across ages. Through a sample-barcoded 5' primer and a J-beta primer mix, a second PCR was run for about 6 to 12 cycles. Each CDR3 protein is one row after TCRdb ran MiXCR on the 5' RACE reads. The sample yields approximately 1.5 million distinct CDR3 sequences, around 36% seen once. The sequenced sample was blood. These receptors were taken from a woman aged 25-40 years in good health.

With regard to this clonotype: Mismatch with germline at one junction end may stem from a read error. The rearrangement uses TRBV6-1 and TRBJ2-1, with a weak D call TRBD2 (5 bases). The CDR3 runs 15 residues. The germline CDR1 and CDR2 sequences are MNHNS and SASEGT. The CDR3 DNA follows: TGTGCCAGCAAAAAATGGGTACTAGACCCCAATGGGCAGTTCTTC. Protein sequence: CASKKWVLDPNGQFF.

The chain has TRBV7-9 and TRBJ2-5; D might be TRBD1 (9 bases). Trimming removed 6 bases from V and 1 base from J, with 21 bases in between. The CDR3 is 17 amino acids. Germline CDR1 SEHNR, CDR2 FQNEAQ (reference sequence). DNA for the CDR3: TGTGCCAGCAGACCGGGGGGGACAGGGAGGGGCCAAGAGACCCAGTACTTC. Amino acids: CASRPGGTGRGQETQYF.

This clonotype was counted only a few times. The chain is built from TRBV28 and TRBJ2-6, with D perhaps matching TRBD1 (5 bases). CDR1 and CDR2 from the germline V gene are MDHEN and SYDVKM. Trimming removed 6 bases from V and 1 base from J, with 13 bases in between. This CDR3 contains 16 residues. CDR3 sequence reads: CASRAYDSSGANVLTF. DNA of the CDR3: TGTGCCAGCAGGGCATACGACAGTTCTGGGGCCAACGTCCTGACTTTC.

The gene calls are TRBV20-1 and TRBJ2-2; tentative D call: TRBD1 (6 bases). V was clipped by 5 bases and J by 1 base, with 17 bases between them. This CDR3 region has 16 residues. Germline CDR1 reads DFQATT; CDR2 reads SNEGSKA (reference sequence). The CDR3 nucleotides are TGCAGTGCTCGGGACATAAGACGGGTGAACACCGGGGAGCTGTTTTTT. As protein: CSARDIRRVNTGELFF.

This clonotype showed up just a few times. The rearrangement joins TRBV20-1 to TRBJ2-3, with 10 bases identical to TRBD2. CDR3 length equals 17 residues. The germline V gene encodes CDR1 DFQATT and CDR2 SNEGSKA (reference sequence). J lost 3 bases, V lost 4 bases, and 13 bases had no gene match. The CDR3 reads CSAKPNSGTSATDTQYF. The CDR3 bases are TGCAGTGCTAAACCCAACTCCGGGACTAGCGCGACAGATACGCAGTATTTT.

The chain combines TRBV12-3 or TRBV12-4 with TRBJ1-6, with no clear D. V lost 3 bases to trimming and J lost 18 bases, with 15 bases between them. This CDR3 is built from 12 residues. The CDR3 loop is CASSLPGLAYHF. DNA of the CDR3: TGTGCCAGCAGTTTGCCTGGGTTAGCCTACCACTTT.

V usage is TRBV11-2 and J usage is TRBJ1-6; D is unclear. Germline V gene data show CDR1 as SGHAT and CDR2 as FQNNGV. This CDR3 is 14 amino acids long. V was cut by 2 bases and J by 4 bases, with 6 bases left in between. The CDR3 loop reads CASSLLPYNSPLHF. As DNA, the CDR3 is TGTGCCAGCAGCTTACTACCTTATAATTCACCCCTCCACTTT.

The chain uses TRBV12-3 or TRBV12-4 and TRBJ2-3; 9 bases align to TRBD2. With V trimmed by 5 bases and J by 4 bases, 7 bases remained unmatched. The CDR3 length is 15 residues. CDR3 region: CASSLLAGLSDTQYF. The CDR3 nucleotides are TGTGCCAGCAGTCTACTAGCGGGTTTGTCAGATACGCAGTATTTT.

The genes are TRBV5-1 and TRBJ1-1; D is ambiguous. With 0 bases removed from V and 3 bases from J, the gap between germline ends came to 15 bases. This CDR3 contains 16 residues. Germline lookup yields CDR1 SGHRS and CDR2 YFSETQ. The CDR3 nucleotides are TGCGCCAGCAGCTTGGCCATCAGTCCTTCGGACACTGAAGCTTTCTTT. This encodes CASSLAISPSDTEAFF. The full variable domain, rest sourced from reference TRBV5-1 and TRBJ1-1, is KAGVTQTPRYLIKTRGQQVTLSCSPISGHRSVSWYQQTPGQGLQFLFEYFSETQRNKGNFPGRFSGRQFSNSRSEMNVSTLELGDSALYLCASSLAISPSDTEAFFGQGTRLTVV.

This chain links TRBV29-1 with TRBJ2-4, with 11 bases identical to TRBD1. With V trimmed by 4 bases and J by 13 bases, 9 bases remained unmatched. Per the germline V gene, CDR1 is SQVTM and CDR2 is ANQGSEA. This CDR3 is 13 amino acids long. CDR3 residues: CSVVFGQGALQYF. In DNA form, the CDR3 reads TGCAGCGTTGTTTTCGGACAGGGGGCTTTACAGTACTTC. Complete variable domain (other parts from reference TRBV29-1 and TRBJ2-4): SAVISQKPSRDICQRGTSLTIQCQVDSQVTMMFWYRQQPGQSLTLIATANQGSEATYESGFVIDKFPISRPNLTFSTLTVSNMSPEDSSIYLCSVVFGQGALQYFGAGTRLSVL.

This clonotype was found a few times. The gene calls are TRBV6-5 and TRBJ2-4, with D possibly called TRBD1 or TRBD2 (6 bases each). Germline V gives CDR1 MNHEY, CDR2 SVGAGI. The CDR3 has 16 residues. CDR3: CARKRGVRVPKNIQYF. The CDR3 DNA follows: TGTGCAAGAAAGAGGGGGGTGCGGGTCCCCAAAAACATTCAGTACTTC.

The CDR3 here is CATRTSDLRNTGELFF. In DNA form, the CDR3 reads TGTGCCACCCGGACGTCTGACCTAAGGAACACCGGGGAGCTGTTTTTT. The chain combines TRBV15 with TRBJ2-2, with D uncertain. Trimming stripped 8 bases from V and 1 base from J, with 17 bases between. The CDR3 has 16 amino acids. CDR1 is LNHNV and CDR2 is YYDKDF in the germline V gene (reference sequence). The variable domain in full, with the rest retrieved from reference TRBV15 and TRBJ2-2, is DAMVIQNPRYQVTQFGKPVTLSCSQTLNHNVMYWYQQKSSQAPKLLFHYYDKDFNNEADTPDNFQSRRPNTSFCFLDIRSPGLGDTAMYLCATRTSDLRNTGELFFGEGSRLTVL.

Comment on this clonotype: This may stem from a read error, because a much larger clone lies one nucleotide away. The V and J genes are TRBV29-1 and TRBJ2-5; D is uncertain. The last part of the DNA fits TRBJ2-7 better; the J call may be wrong. This CDR3 comprises 13 residues. CDR1 and CDR2 (germline): SQVTM, ANQGSEA. For the CDR3, the DNA is TGCAGCGTGGCTCTAGGCTCCGGAGACGAGCAGTACTTC. Translation gives CSVALGSGDEQYF.

Only a few counts were recorded for this clonotype. The chain uses TRBV6-6 and TRBJ2-7, with 7 bases fitting TRBD1. The ends lost 0 bases at V and 1 base at J; junction bases unmatched: 3. The CDR3 totals 15 residues. CDR1 MNHNY and CDR2 SVGAGI come from the germline V gene (reference sequence). As DNA, the CDR3 is TGTGCCAGCAGTTACTCGTGGGACAGATCCTACGAGCAGTACTTC. Translation: CASSYSWDRSYEQYF.

This clonotype has just a few counts. The CDR3 DNA is TGTGCCAGCAGCCGACCAAGCTTGTTACGGGACACTTACAATCAGCCCCAGCATTTT. It encodes CASSRPSLLRDTYNQPQHF. V gene TRBV12-1 combines with J gene TRBJ1-5; TRBD1 is the table's D call and was not checked against the DNA. TRBV12-1 counts as a pseudogene. The CDR3 length is 19 residues.

This chain's CDR3 is CASSSSGTGVKETQYF. CDR3 sequence (DNA): TGTGCCAGCAGTTCCTCCGGGACAGGGGTAAAAGAGACCCAGTACTTC. This chain links TRBV6-5 with TRBJ2-5; 10 bases match TRBD1. Germline V gene sequence: CDR1 MNHEY, CDR2 SVGAGI. The CDR3 length is 16 residues. The V segment lost 4 bases and the J segment 3 bases; nucleotides outside the gene matches: 8.

Note on this clonotype: The germline gene is not matched at one end of the junction; a read error may be the cause. This chain connects TRBV29-1 to TRBJ2-7; either TRBD1 or TRBD2 may fit D (5 bases each). Germline CDR1 reads SQVTM; CDR2 reads ANQGSEA. The CDR3 runs to 14 residues. CDR3 coding DNA: TGCAGCGCTGAAGACCGTGGGGGAAGCTACGAGCAGTACTTC. Protein sequence: CSAEDRGGSYEQYF.

This clonotype turned up a few times. The chain links TRBV20-1 to TRBJ2-1; D uncertain. The CDR3 is 14 residues long. In germline, CDR1 is DFQATT, CDR2 SNEGSKA (reference sequence). V was cut by 0 bases and J by 6 bases, with 12 bases left in between. Written as DNA, the CDR3 is TGCAGTGCTAGAGATTATGTGTCGTCCAATGAGCAGTTCTTC. This codes for CSARDYVSSNEQFF.

V gene TRBV20-1 combines with J gene TRBJ1-5; 10 nucleotides agree with TRBD1. V trimming: 5 bases; J trimming: 4 bases; junction bases outside the gene matches: 14. CDR3 length: 17 residues. From germline, CDR1 is DFQATT and CDR2 SNEGSKA (reference sequence). CDR3 region: CSAPLNPGTGDNQPQHF. The CDR3 nucleotides read TGCAGTGCTCCACTAAATCCCGGGACAGGGGATAATCAGCCCCAGCATTTT.

This chain uses TRBV9 with TRBJ2-6; D gene unclear. Germline-derived CDR1 and CDR2 are SGDLS and YYNGEE. The CDR3 has 15 residues. V was shortened by 0 bases and J by 2 bases, with 6 bases between the two germline ends. This chain's CDR3 is CASSVGVTGANVLTF. The CDR3 DNA follows: TGTGCCAGCAGCGTAGGAGTAACTGGGGCCAACGTCCTGACTTTC.

The chain links TRBV24-1 to TRBJ2-5, with D maybe TRBD1 (5 bases). The tail of the sequence fits TRBJ2-7 better, so the J call may be wrong. Germline V gene sequence: CDR1 KGHDR, CDR2 SFDVKD. The CDR3 totals 13 residues. The CDR3 region has the DNA TGTGCCACCAGTGATGGGGCCCTGGGCGAGCAGTACTTC. Protein product: CATSDGALGEQYF.

This clonotype was observed at least ten times. This chain connects TRBV20-1 to TRBJ2-7; D ambiguous. CDR1 and CDR2 (germline): DFQATT, SNEGSKA (reference sequence). Trimming pared 4 bases from V and 0 bases from J, leaving 7 bases between. There are 12 residues in the CDR3. The CDR3 reads CSATLSSYEQYF. DNA of the CDR3: TGCAGTGCTACCCTGAGCTCCTACGAGCAGTACTTC.

The V and J genes are TRBV7-8 and TRBJ1-1; TRBD1 might be the D (5 bases). Germline V lookup: CDR1 SGHVS, CDR2 FQNEAQ. The V end lost 1 base, the J end lost 11 bases, and 17 bases lay between the germline ends. This CDR3 has 14 amino acids. DNA of the CDR3: TGTGCCAGCAGCTTAGAACGCAGGGTGGATATCGCTTTCTTT. It translates to CASSLERRVDIAFF. Filled out from reference TRBV7-8 and TRBJ1-1, the complete variable domain reads GAGVSQSPRYKVAKRGQDVALRCDPISGHVSLFWYQQALGQGPEFLTYFQNEAQLDKSGLPSDRFFAERPEGSVSTLKIQRTQQEDSAVYLCASSLERRVDIAFFGQGTRLTVV.

The CDR3 nucleotides read TGCGCCAGCAGCCAAGATATGGGACGAATGTACGAGCAGTACTTC. This encodes CASSQDMGRMYEQYF. The gene calls are TRBV4-3 and TRBJ2-7; D could derive from TRBD1 or TRBD2 (5 bases each). This CDR3 comprises 15 residues. Between the trimmed V and J ends, which lost 0 bases and 4 bases, there was a span of 13 bases. CDR1 and CDR2 from the germline V gene are LGHNA and YSLEER.

This clonotype has more than one count but fewer than ten. The genes are TRBV2 and TRBJ1-4; unclear D gene. Germline lookup yields CDR1 SNHLY and CDR2 FYNNEI. This CDR3 spans 13 amino acids. Trimming removed 7 bases at V and 5 bases at J, with 11 bases between. Written as DNA, the CDR3 is TGTGCCAGCAAAAGGGATTCGAATGAAAAACTGTTTTTT. Its protein product is CASKRDSNEKLFF.

Details on this clonotype: At one end the junction does not follow the germline gene, possibly because of a read error. The chain couples TRBV10-3 to TRBJ2-1, with TRBD2 matching 12 bases. Germline CDR1 ENHRY, CDR2 SYGVKD. The CDR3 totals 18 residues. CDR3 DNA sequence: TGTGCCGTCAGTGCAATCCGGACTAGCGGGATTTCCTACAATGAGCAGTTCTTC. This sequence encodes CAVSAIRTSGISYNEQFF.

The chain combines TRBV27 with TRBJ2-2; D is uncertain. The CDR3 has 12 amino acids. Germline-derived CDR1 and CDR2 are MNHEY and SMNVEV (reference sequence). The V end was cut by 11 bases, the J end by 6 bases, with 13 bases between. CDR3 DNA: TGTGCCCGCACCACCGGCGCCGGGGAGCTGTTTTTT. Encoded protein: CARTTGAGELFF.